A single sample gave rise to the 29 T cell receptor beta chains below, sequenced in a study of identical twins. TCRdb analysed the 5' RACE reads with MiXCR anew, one entry per CDR3 protein. The table includes about 690,000 distinct CDR3 sequences, roughly 6% detected once. Sequenced sample: naive T cells sorted from blood. The receptors originated from a man aged 18-30 years in good health.

This clonotype was seen at least ten times. This sequence joins TRBV19 and TRBJ1-1; D remains unclear. The CDR3 runs to 13 residues. Deletions cut 0 bases from V and 3 bases from J, with 5 bases between. Germline V gene lookup returns CDR1 LNHDA and CDR2 SQIVND (reference sequence). Here the CDR3 reads CASSIDRDTEAFF. Written as DNA, the CDR3 is TGTGCCAGTAGTATAGACCGGGACACTGAAGCTTTCTTT.

This clonotype was found many times. This sequence joins TRBV5-5 and TRBJ2-1, with D possibly TRBD1 on 6 matching bases. The CDR3 sequence is 16 residues long. Germline assignment: CDR1 SGHKS and CDR2 YYEKEE (reference sequence). Trimming removed 7 bases from V and 0 bases from J, with 17 bases in between. CDR3 in DNA: TGTGCCAGCTCATTGCTGGGGGCGAGCTCCTACAATGAGCAGTTCTTC. The encoded protein is CASSLLGASSYNEQFF.

The chain has TRBV18 and TRBJ2-3; TRBD2 matches 11 bases. Germline loops: CDR1 KGHSH, CDR2 LQKENI. J lost 4 bases, V lost 1 base, and 13 bases had no gene match. This CDR3 has 19 amino acids. CDR3 amino acids: CASSPLGLAGPSVADTQYF. For the CDR3, the DNA is TGTGCCAGCTCACCACTAGGACTAGCGGGCCCGAGTGTCGCAGATACGCAGTATTTT.

This chain uses TRBV20-1 with TRBJ2-1, with TRBD1 matching 7 bases. The CDR3 is made up of 14 amino acids. J gave up 3 bases and V 5 bases, and 7 bases lay outside the gene matches. The germline V gene encodes CDR1 DFQATT and CDR2 SNEGSKA (reference sequence). This chain's CDR3 is CSAQDRSHYNEQFF. The DNA of the CDR3 is TGCAGTGCTCAGGACAGGTCTCACTACAATGAGCAGTTCTTC.

This clonotype was counted between two and nine times. The chain combines TRBV7-2 with TRBJ1-1, with D unclear. Trimming pared 2 bases from V and 10 bases from J, leaving 11 bases between. The CDR3 loop spans 12 amino acids. Germline assignment: CDR1 SGHTA and CDR2 FQGNSA. CDR3 coding DNA: TGTGCCAGCAGCTTACAATTCATGGCAGCTTTCTTT. Protein: CASSLQFMAAFF.

In its sample, this clonotype was seen a few times. The chain combines TRBV5-1 with TRBJ2-1; 7 bases map to TRBD2. V trimming: 5 bases; J trimming: 8 bases; junction bases outside the gene matches: 10. CDR3 length equals 14 residues. The germline CDR1 and CDR2 sequences are SGHRS and YFSETQ. This CDR3 reads CASSPGLPADEQFF. CDR3 DNA: TGCGCCAGCAGTCCGGGACTACCTGCCGATGAGCAGTTCTTC.

This clonotype was counted many times. One end of the junction varies from germline; a read error may be responsible. V gene TRBV11-3 combines with J gene TRBJ1-1; D is unclear. CDR1 and CDR2 from the germline V gene are SGHNT and YENEEA. CDR3 size: 11 residues. DNA for the CDR3: TGTGCCAGCAGGATGAACTCTGAAGCTTTCTTT. Translating gives CASRMNSEAFF.

The J gene is TRBJ2-5, the V gene TRBV24-1; 7 bases align to TRBD2. Germline CDR1 reads KGHDR; CDR2 reads SFDVKD. V was clipped by 5 bases and J by 2 bases; unmatched bases: 4. This CDR3 region has 14 residues. The CDR3 DNA reads TGTGCCACCAGTGCCCGGGGACTACAAGAGACCCAGTACTTC. Its translation: CATSARGLQETQYF.

This clonotype was seen repeatedly, ten times or more. This chain connects TRBV6-1 to TRBJ2-2; 8 bases line up with TRBD2. J lost 2 bases, V lost 3 bases, and 5 bases had no gene match. The germline CDR1 and CDR2 sequences are MNHNS and SASEGT. The CDR3 is made up of 16 amino acids. CDR3 sequence reads: CASSEWGLVNTGELFF. In DNA, the CDR3 is TGTGCCAGCAGTGAGTGGGGACTAGTAAACACCGGGGAGCTGTTTTTT.

This clonotype has at least ten counts. This chain connects TRBV12-3 or TRBV12-4 to TRBJ2-2, with D unresolved. This CDR3 has 12 residues. V was trimmed by 8 bases and J by 7 bases, leaving 11 bases between them. The CDR3 reads CASPRSVGELFF. In nucleotides, the CDR3 is TGTGCCAGCCCGAGGTCTGTCGGGGAGCTGTTTTTT.

The chain links TRBV7-2 to TRBJ2-7; no clear D. The V gene's germline CDR1 is SGHTA and CDR2 FQGNSA. The germline V and J ends were trimmed by 5 bases and 2 bases, with 13 bases remaining between them. This CDR3 region has 14 residues. As DNA, the CDR3 is TGTGCCAGCAGCATCCAGCTACCCACCTACGAGCAGTACTTC. It is translated as CASSIQLPTYEQYF.

This clonotype was seen repeatedly, ten times or more. The chain links TRBV12-3 or TRBV12-4 to TRBJ1-6; D remains unclear. The CDR3 covers 17 residues. V was trimmed by 3 bases and J by 0 bases, leaving 12 bases between them. The CDR3: CASSFLLGGSYNSPLHF. In nucleotides, the CDR3 is TGTGCCAGCAGTTTTCTTTTGGGAGGCTCCTATAATTCACCCCTCCACTTT.

This chain joins TRBV20-1 and TRBJ1-5, with TRBD1 as a possible D gene (6 bases). The CDR3 sequence is 18 residues long. The V gene lost 5 bases and the J gene lost 0 bases, with 23 bases spanning the gap. From germline, CDR1 is DFQATT and CDR2 SNEGSKA (reference sequence). The CDR3 reads CSAASIRDMGHSNQPQHF. The CDR3 nucleotides read TGCAGTGCTGCATCCATCCGGGACATGGGCCATAGCAATCAGCCCCAGCATTTT.

For this clonotype: A much larger clone differs by one base, so this may be a read error. No conserved phenylalanine or tryptophan is present at the end of the CDR3, so a read error is the likely explanation. This chain joins TRBV12-3 or TRBV12-4 and TRBJ1-2; 8 bases fit TRBD1. V lost 7 bases to trimming and J lost 8 bases; unmatched junction nucleotides: 9. The CDR3 is made up of 13 amino acids. CDR3 loop: CASKPGQGSGYTY. The CDR3 nucleotides read TGTGCCAGCAAACCTGGACAGGGCTCAGGCTACACCTAC.

The chain employs TRBV5-1 and TRBJ2-1; D may match TRBD1 or TRBD2 (6 bases each). This CDR3 region has 14 residues. Germline V lookup: CDR1 SGHRS, CDR2 YFSETQ. The V gene lost 4 bases and the J gene lost 9 bases, with 17 bases spanning the gap. The CDR3 spells CASSDWGRETEQFF. Written as DNA, the CDR3 is TGCGCCAGCAGCGATTGGGGGCGGGAAACTGAGCAGTTCTTC.

The chain has TRBV11-2 and TRBJ2-1; TRBD2 aligns across 8 bases. Germline V gives CDR1 SGHAT, CDR2 FQNNGV. This CDR3 is 16 amino acids long. Unmatched junction bases numbered 12, after V lost 3 bases and J lost 8 bases. The CDR3 DNA is TGTGCCAGCAGCTTCCGGACTAGCCCCCTAATTGATGAGCAGTTCTTC. Its translation is CASSFRTSPLIDEQFF.

Many counts were recorded for this clonotype. The J gene is TRBJ2-1, the V gene TRBV28; 8 bases map to TRBD1. CDR1 and CDR2 from the germline V gene are MDHEN and SYDVKM. This CDR3 has 13 residues. V trimming: 4 bases; J trimming: 14 bases; junction bases outside the gene matches: 10. CDR3 DNA: TGTGCCAGCAGTTCCCCTGGACAGGGACGCAAGTTCTTC. Protein sequence: CASSSPGQGRKFF.

This clonotype occurred a few times. The genes are TRBV25-1 and TRBJ2-1, with a possible D match to TRBD2 (6 bases). The germline V gene has CDR1 MGHDK and CDR2 SYGVNS. Trimming removed 3 bases from V and 12 bases from J, with 9 bases in between. The CDR3 runs 11 residues. The CDR3 sequence is CASSDRRGQFF. As DNA, the CDR3 is TGTGCCAGCAGTGACCGGCGGGGGCAGTTCTTC.

In this sample, this clonotype turned up many times. The rearrangement links TRBV12-3 or TRBV12-4 to TRBJ2-1; D may correspond to TRBD1 or TRBD2 (6 bases each). Between the trimmed V and J ends, which lost 2 bases and 6 bases, there was a span of 17 bases. This CDR3 region has 16 residues. CDR3 nucleotide sequence: TGTGCCAGCAGTTTACCGGGGGCAGCAGGGTCCAATGAGCAGTTCTTC. Amino acid sequence: CASSLPGAAGSNEQFF.

This clonotype was recorded many times. V usage is TRBV10-3 and J usage is TRBJ2-3; D may be TRBD1 or TRBD2 (5 bases each). The CDR3 spans 16 residues. Germline CDR1 ENHRY, CDR2 SYGVKD. V gave up 0 bases and J gave up 5 bases, with 15 bases separating them. The CDR3 region is CAISESPGTRLDTQYF. CDR3 in DNA: TGTGCCATCAGTGAGTCTCCCGGGACCCGCTTAGATACGCAGTATTTT.

A few counts support this clonotype. The chain carries TRBV4-1 and TRBJ1-6; weak D call: TRBD1 (6 bases). CDR1 and CDR2 (germline): MGHRA, YSYEKL. The CDR3 extends over 17 amino acids. Trimming left V 1 base short and J 4 bases short, with 14 bases between. The CDR3 coding sequence is TGCGCCAGCAGCCAAGCAGGACCGGGACATTATAATTCACCCCTCCACTTT. This sequence encodes CASSQAGPGHYNSPLHF.

The V call is TRBV20-1, the J call TRBJ1-2, with 8 bases lining up with TRBD1. The CDR3 has 13 amino acids. V trimming: 5 bases; J trimming: 6 bases; junction bases outside the gene matches: 8. CDR1 DFQATT and CDR2 SNEGSKA come from the germline V gene (reference sequence). DNA of the CDR3: TGCAGTGCTCCCAGCCAGGGGGCCGATGGCTACACCTTC. As protein: CSAPSQGADGYTF.

This clonotype has ten or more counts. The rearrangement links TRBV6-1 to TRBJ1-5; D gene uncertain. CDR1 and CDR2 (germline): MNHNS, SASEGT. This CDR3 spans 14 amino acids. Trimming removed 6 bases from V and 5 bases from J, with 14 bases in between. The CDR3 DNA sequence: TGTGCCAGCAGCGGGCGGCCTGGGGATCAGCCCCAGCATTTT. It is translated as CASSGRPGDQPQHF.

This clonotype has only a few counts. The chain employs TRBV14 and TRBJ2-2; D perhaps matches TRBD1 (6 bases). The CDR3 is 15 residues long. Per the germline V gene, CDR1 is SGHDN and CDR2 is FVKESK. The V end was cut by 2 bases, the J end by 6 bases, with 13 bases between. This CDR3 is CASSQNPRGSGELFF. In DNA form, the CDR3 reads TGTGCCAGCAGCCAAAACCCCAGGGGATCCGGGGAGCTGTTTTTT.

The chain is built from TRBV7-6 and TRBJ1-1; D may be TRBD1 (5 bases). Per the germline V gene, CDR1 is SGHVS and CDR2 is FNYEAQ. The CDR3 runs to 17 residues. The V end was cut by 5 bases, the J end by 2 bases, with 21 bases between. CDR3 DNA sequence: TGTGCCAGCAGCCAACGGACAACAGTCAACACTAACACTGAAGCTTTCTTT. It is translated as CASSQRTTVNTNTEAFF.

This chain links TRBV11-2 with TRBJ1-1; D unresolved. Germline loops: CDR1 SGHAT, CDR2 FQNNGV. V gave up 4 bases and J gave up 6 bases, with 21 bases separating them. The CDR3 length is 16 residues. This CDR3 reads CASSSEPDPIWAEAFF. The CDR3 DNA reads TGTGCCAGCAGCTCAGAACCGGACCCAATTTGGGCTGAAGCTTTCTTT.

This clonotype was recorded many times. V and J are TRBV29-1 and TRBJ1-1, with no clear D. Trimming shortened V by 2 bases and J by 5 bases, and 18 bases separated the two germline ends. The length of the CDR3 is 15 residues. The germline V gene encodes CDR1 SQVTM and CDR2 ANQGSEA. The CDR3 loop reads CSVESAAIRRTEAFF. CDR3 sequence (DNA): TGCAGCGTTGAATCCGCTGCCATACGGCGAACTGAAGCTTTCTTT.

This clonotype was counted a few times. The CDR3: CASSSDRGAYEQYF. In DNA form, the CDR3 reads TGTGCCAGCAGCTCGGACAGGGGCGCCTACGAGCAGTACTTC. J is TRBJ2-7 and V is TRBV7-2; TRBD1 matches 9 bases. The ends lost 4 bases at V and 2 bases at J; junction bases unmatched: 3. Germline assignment: CDR1 SGHTA and CDR2 FQGNSA. The CDR3 has 14 amino acids.

This clonotype has just a few counts. V is TRBV27 and J is TRBJ2-5, with 7 bases that match TRBD2. V trimming: 5 bases; J trimming: 1 base; junction bases outside the gene matches: 10. The CDR3 extends over 16 amino acids. Germline V lookup: CDR1 MNHEY, CDR2 SMNVEV (reference sequence). The CDR3 region has the DNA TGTGCCAGCAGTATACAGCCTAGCGGTACCCAAGAGACCCAGTACTTC. This translates into CASSIQPSGTQETQYF.